What follows is one T cell receptor (beta chain) and its context. The data were produced by immunoSEQ multiplex PCR, yet TCRdb's version contains in-frame clones alone and is incomplete. The sample includes a few hundred thousand clones, roughly 91% seen only once; the top ten take more than 0.55%. The CDR3 extends over 14 amino acids. CDR1 MNHEY and CDR2 SVGAGI come from the germline V gene. V was pared by 8 bases and J by 1 base, with 15 bases between. Recruits, aged about 18 to 95 years, lived in approximately 26 US areas. Each participant's cohort was designated according to participant-reported clinical history. The data belong to a study of blood T cell repertoires in COVID-19. About the research overall: In each case, the material was cDNA or gDNA derived from T cells, B-cell-depleted T cells, or PBMCs.

V usage is TRBV6-5 and J usage is TRBJ2-7, with D possibly matching TRBD2 (5 bases). The sample was PBMCs or T cells enriched from blood (not recorded which). The receptor comes from a man between 18 and 35 years old who had recovered from COVID-19. The CDR3 loop reads CASEGRSDSYEQYF. CDR3 coding DNA: TGTGCCAGCGAGGGCAGGAGCGATTCCTACGAGCAGTACTTC.